The clone carrying this TCR beta chain came up a few times. Its cognate antigen is unknown. TCRdb re-analysed the 5' RACE reads in MiXCR, keeping a single row per CDR3 protein. The sample yields around 300,000 distinct CDR3 sequences, around 13% seen once. This sample stems from a study of T-cell memory formation after mild COVID-19. Notes on the study in general: Clones that got smaller from day 15 to 85 had even CD4/CD8, while clones growing later tipped toward CD4+.

This CDR3 has 12 residues. Per germline, CDR1 GTSNPN and CDR2 SVGIG (reference sequence). V was pared by 6 bases and J by 10 bases, with 16 bases between. The chain joins TRBV30 to TRBJ2-1, with D perhaps TRBD2 (6 bases). Sample: PBMCs or a T cell subset sorted from them (not recorded which). The sequence was collected from a man between 18 and 29 years old who had mild COVID-19 (a few samples of this study predate the infection). Cell type and time point are not known. The CDR3 region is CACLTSPIEQFF. CDR3 in DNA: TGTGCCTGCCTCACTAGCCCGATCGAGCAGTTCTTC.